The clone carrying this T cell receptor beta chain has a single count. The CDR3 sequence is 13 residues long. Trimming cost V 5 bases and J 6 bases, with 10 bases left between them. The germline gives CDR1 SGHDN, CDR2 FVKESK. These data belong to a study of control samples from healthy donors and cancer patients. This table comes from immunoSEQ multiplex PCR, and its TCRdb copy is limited to in-frame clones, with some not included. The sample consists of about 130,000 clones, 90% of them appearing once. The source is a man aged 35-49 years in good health. The sample taken for sequencing was blood. The V call is TRBV14, the J call TRBJ2-2; possible D gene TRBD2, 6 bases. The CDR3 loop is CASSGGLSGELFF. CDR3 DNA sequence: TGTGCCAGCAGCGGAGGACTATCCGGGGAGCTGTTTTTT.